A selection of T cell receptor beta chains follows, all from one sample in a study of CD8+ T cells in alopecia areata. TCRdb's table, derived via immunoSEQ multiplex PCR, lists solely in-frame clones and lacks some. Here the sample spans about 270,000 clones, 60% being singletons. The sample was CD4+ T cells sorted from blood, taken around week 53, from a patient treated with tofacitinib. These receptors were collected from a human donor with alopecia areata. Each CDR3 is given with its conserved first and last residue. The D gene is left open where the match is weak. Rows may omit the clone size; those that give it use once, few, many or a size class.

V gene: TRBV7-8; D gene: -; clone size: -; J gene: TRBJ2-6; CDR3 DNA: TGTGCCAGCAGCCTCCTTACTGTGGCCTCTGGGGCCAACGTCCTGACTTTC; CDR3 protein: CASSLLTVASGANVLTF
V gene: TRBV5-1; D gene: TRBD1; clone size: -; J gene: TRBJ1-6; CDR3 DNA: TGCGCCAGCAGCTTGTTGACAGGGGGGAATTCACCCCTCCACTTT; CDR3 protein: CASSLLTGGNSPLHF
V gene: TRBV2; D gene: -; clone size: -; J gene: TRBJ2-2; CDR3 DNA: TGTGCCAGCAGTGAGTCGGCCGGGGAGCTGTTTTTT; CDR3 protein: CASSESAGELFF
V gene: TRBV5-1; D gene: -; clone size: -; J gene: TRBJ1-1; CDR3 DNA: TGCGCCAGCAGCTTGGAAGGACCCTCGAGCACTGAAGCTTTCTTT; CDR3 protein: CASSLEGPSSTEAFF
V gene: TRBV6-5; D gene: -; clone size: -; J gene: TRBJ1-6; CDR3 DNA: TGTGCCAGCAGTTACCCGGGCCGGAATTCACCCCTCCACTTT; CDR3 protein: CASSYPGRNSPLHF
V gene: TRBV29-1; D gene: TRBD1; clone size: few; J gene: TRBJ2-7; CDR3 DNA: TGCAGCGCCTTAGACAGGGGAAGCTACGAGCAGTACTTC; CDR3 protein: CSALDRGSYEQYF
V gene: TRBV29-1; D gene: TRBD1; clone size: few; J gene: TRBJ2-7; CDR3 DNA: TGCAGCGTTGGGACAGGGGGCACCTACGAGCAGTACTTC; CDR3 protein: CSVGTGGTYEQYF
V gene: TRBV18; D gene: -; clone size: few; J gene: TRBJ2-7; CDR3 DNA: TGTGCCAGCTCCCTACTCTCGGGGGGCGAAGTTGACGAGCAGTACTTC; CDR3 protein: CASSLLSGGEVDEQYF
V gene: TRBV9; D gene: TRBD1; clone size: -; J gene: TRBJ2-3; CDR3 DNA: TGTGCCAGCAACCCACAGGGGGCTTCAGATACGCAGTATTTT; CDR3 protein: CASNPQGASDTQYF
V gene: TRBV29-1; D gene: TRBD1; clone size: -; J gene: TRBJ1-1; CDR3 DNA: TGCAGCGCTGAAGAGCTTAGGGGGCCCATAGGGGGCACTGAAGCTTTCTTT; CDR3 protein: CSAEELRGPIGGTEAFF
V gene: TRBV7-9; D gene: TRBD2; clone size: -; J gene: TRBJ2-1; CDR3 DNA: TGTGCCAGCAGCATTACGTTCCGGGGACTAGCGTCCTACAATGAGCAGTTCTTC; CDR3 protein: CASSITFRGLASYNEQFF
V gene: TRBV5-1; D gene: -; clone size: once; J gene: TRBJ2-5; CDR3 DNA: TGCGCCAGCAGCTCTACTAGTCAAGAGACCCAGTACTTC; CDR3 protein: CASSSTSQETQYF
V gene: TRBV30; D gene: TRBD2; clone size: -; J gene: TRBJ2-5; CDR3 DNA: TGTGCCTGGAGTGTACTTAGCGGGGGACGTCGGACCCAGTACTTC; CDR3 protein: CAWSVLSGGRRTQYF
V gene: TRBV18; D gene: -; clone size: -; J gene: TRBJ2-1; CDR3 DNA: TGTGCCAGCTCACCACGAGGGTCGGATGAGCAGTTCTTC; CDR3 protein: CASSPRGSDEQFF
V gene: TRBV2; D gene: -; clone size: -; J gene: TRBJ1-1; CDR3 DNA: TGTGCCAGCAGTGTTGAGCGGGGGAACACTGAAGCTTTCTTT; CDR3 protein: CASSVERGNTEAFF
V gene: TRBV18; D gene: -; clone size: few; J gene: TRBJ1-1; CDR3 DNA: TGTGCCAGCTCACCCGTGGAAGTAATGAACACTGAAGCTTTCTTT; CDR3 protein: CASSPVEVMNTEAFF
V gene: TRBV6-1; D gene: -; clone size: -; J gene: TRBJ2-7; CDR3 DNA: TGTGCCAGCAGTGGCCGGGTTGGCTCCTACGAGCAGTACTTC; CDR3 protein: CASSGRVGSYEQYF
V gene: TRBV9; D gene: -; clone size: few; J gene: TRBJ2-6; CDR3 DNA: TGTGCCAGCAGCGTAGCCGTCTTTGGGGCCAACGTCCTGACTTTC; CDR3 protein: CASSVAVFGANVLTF
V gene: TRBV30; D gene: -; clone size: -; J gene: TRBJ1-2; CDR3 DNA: TGTGCCTGGAGTGTACTCTTCGAGGCCTATGGCTACACCTTC; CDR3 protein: CAWSVLFEAYGYTF
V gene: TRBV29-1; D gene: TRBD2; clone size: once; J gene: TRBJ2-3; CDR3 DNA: TGCAGCGTTGAACTAGCGGGGGGTCCGGGCCGCACAGATACGCAGTATTTT; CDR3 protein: CSVELAGGPGRTDTQYF
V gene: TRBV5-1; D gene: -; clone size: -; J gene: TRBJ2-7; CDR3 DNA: TGCGCCAGCAGCGAATTGGGACAAGGGAGCCACGAGCAGTACTTC; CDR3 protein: CASSELGQGSHEQYF
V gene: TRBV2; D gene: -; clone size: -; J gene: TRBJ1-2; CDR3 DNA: TGTGCCAGGAGGGGGGGCGCGGATGGCTACACCTTC; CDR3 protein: CARRGGADGYTF